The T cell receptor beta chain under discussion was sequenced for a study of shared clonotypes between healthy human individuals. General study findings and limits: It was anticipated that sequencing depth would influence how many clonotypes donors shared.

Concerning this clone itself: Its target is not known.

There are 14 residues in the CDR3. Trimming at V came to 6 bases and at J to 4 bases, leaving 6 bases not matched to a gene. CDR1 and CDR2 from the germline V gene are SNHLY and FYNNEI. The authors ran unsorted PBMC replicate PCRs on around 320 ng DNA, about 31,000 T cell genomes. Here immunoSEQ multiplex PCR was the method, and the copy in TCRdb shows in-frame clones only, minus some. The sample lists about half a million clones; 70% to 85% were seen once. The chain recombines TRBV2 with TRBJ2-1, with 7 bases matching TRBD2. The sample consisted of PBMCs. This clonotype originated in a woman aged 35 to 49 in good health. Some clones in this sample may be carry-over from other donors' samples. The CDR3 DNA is TGTGCCAGCAGCCTTCCTAGCGGATACAATGAGCAGTTCTTC. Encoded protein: CASSLPSGYNEQFF.